This is a list of T cell receptor beta chains from one sample in a study of T cells in Graves' hyperthyroidism and ophthalmopathy. TCRdb re-analysed the multiplex PCR reads in MiXCR, keeping a single row per CDR3 protein. The data contain under 350,000 distinct CDR3 sequences, approximately 13% of them singletons. Sequencing was performed on blood. The receptors stem from a woman between 40 and 50 years old with Graves' hyperthyroidism. Each CDR3 is given with its conserved first and last residue. Each record gives: V gene, CDR3 length, D gene, clone size, J gene, CDR3 DNA, CDR3 protein. D genes are given only for firm matches. Only some rows state a clone size, as once, few, many or a class for expanded clones.

V: TRBV27
length: 14
D: .
size: many
J: TRBJ1-1
DNA: TGTGCCAGCAGTTTAACGCAGGGGTTAACTGAAGCTTTCTTT
CDR3: CASSLTQGLTEAFF

V: TRBV13
length: 15
D: TRBD1
size: many
J: TRBJ1-1
DNA: TGTGCCAGCAGCTCCCCAGGGGGTGTGAACACTGAAGCTTTCTTT
CDR3: CASSSPGGVNTEAFF

V: TRBV19
length: 14
D: .
size: many
J: TRBJ1-5
DNA: TGTGCCAGTAGACCGGGACACCCAGGTTTGCCCCAGCATTTT
CDR3: CASRPGHPGLPQHF

V: TRBV10-2
length: 12
D: TRBD1
size: many
J: TRBJ2-5
DNA: TGCGCCAGCTTGAACAGGGGAGAGACCCAGTACTTC
CDR3: CASLNRGETQYF

V: TRBV7-9
length: 14
D: TRBD1
size: few
J: TRBJ1-2
DNA: TGTGCCAGCAGCTCCCCCCCCAGGGGGGATGGCTACACCTTC
CDR3: CASSSPPRGDGYTF

V: TRBV27
length: 13
D: .
size: many
J: TRBJ2-7
DNA: TGTGCCAGCAGGGAGACAGGGAGGTACGAGCAGTACTTC
CDR3: CASRETGRYEQYF

V: TRBV20-1
length: 11
D: TRBD1
size: many
J: TRBJ2-7
DNA: TGCAGTGCCTCCAGGGGGTACGAGCAGTACTTC
CDR3: CSASRGYEQYF

V: TRBV12-3/TRBV12-4
length: 13
D: .
size: many
J: TRBJ2-7
DNA: TGTGCCAGCAGTCCGGGACATCTCTACGAGCAGTACTTC
CDR3: CASSPGHLYEQYF

V: TRBV7-2
length: 14
D: .
size: many
J: TRBJ2-5
DNA: TGTGCCAGCAGCGTCCGACAGTACCAAGAGACCCAGTACTTC
CDR3: CASSVRQYQETQYF

V: TRBV28
length: 14
D: TRBD2
size: many
J: TRBJ2-1
DNA: TGTGCCAGCAGCCGACCGGGACTAGCGGGACAGCAGTTCTTC
CDR3: CASSRPGLAGQQFF

V: TRBV24-1
length: 15
D: .
size: many
J: TRBJ2-7
DNA: TGTGCCACCAGTGGGGGGGCAGGGGCTCCCTACGAGCAGTACTTC
CDR3: CATSGGAGAPYEQYF

V: TRBV16
length: 18
D: TRBD2
size: few
J: TRBJ2-1
DNA: TGTGCCAGCAGCCAGTCGGCCCCCCGACTAGCCCCCTACAATGAGCAGTTCTTC
CDR3: CASSQSAPRLAPYNEQFF

V: TRBV12-3/TRBV12-4
length: 13
D: .
size: .
J: TRBJ1-1
DNA: TGTGCCAGCAGACAGGGCACCTATACTGAAGCTTTCTTT
CDR3: CASRQGTYTEAFF

V: TRBV28
length: 13
D: .
size: .
J: TRBJ2-7
DNA: TGTACCAGCAGTCCTCCCCCAGACTACGGGCAGTACTTC
CDR3: CTSSPPPDYGQYF